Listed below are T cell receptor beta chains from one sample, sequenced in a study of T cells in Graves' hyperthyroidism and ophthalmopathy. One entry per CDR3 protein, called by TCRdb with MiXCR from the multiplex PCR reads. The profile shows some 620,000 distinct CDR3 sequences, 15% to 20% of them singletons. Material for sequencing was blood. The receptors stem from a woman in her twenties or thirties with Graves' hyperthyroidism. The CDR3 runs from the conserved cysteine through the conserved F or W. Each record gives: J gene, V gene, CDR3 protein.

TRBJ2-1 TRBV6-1 CASFPTSGRMDEQFF
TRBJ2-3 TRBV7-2 CASSLNGAGGSTQYF
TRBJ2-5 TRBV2 CASKADRVETQYF
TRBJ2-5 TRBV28 CASSFRWDQYF
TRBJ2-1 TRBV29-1 CSVVLAGQSTYNEQFF
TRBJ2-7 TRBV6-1 CASRRDHEQYF
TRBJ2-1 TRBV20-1 CSASPAGGSYNEQFF
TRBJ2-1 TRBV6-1 CASRPGLAGDYNEQFF
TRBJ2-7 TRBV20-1 CSAAAPGSWTYEQYF
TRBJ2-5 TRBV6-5 CASSYSGGKETQYF
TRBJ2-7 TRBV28 CASSWVAGATYEQYF
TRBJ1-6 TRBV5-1 CASRTGVDSPLHF
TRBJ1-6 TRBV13 CASSLGEGRHPLHF
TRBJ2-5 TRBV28 CASSFLGGDRGWETQYF
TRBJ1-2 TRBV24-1 CATAPGDGNYGYTF
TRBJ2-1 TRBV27 CASSFGADEQFF
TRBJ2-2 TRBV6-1 CASSGTSGRGGELFF
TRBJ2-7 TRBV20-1 CSARVDRGTYEQYF
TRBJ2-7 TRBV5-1 CASGRISGTTEPYEQYF
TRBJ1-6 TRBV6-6 CASSYMGGSPLHF
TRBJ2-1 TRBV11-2 CASSSPGQGYCNEQFF
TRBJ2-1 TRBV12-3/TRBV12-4 CASSLGPPARYNEQFF
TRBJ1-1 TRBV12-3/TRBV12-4 CASSFQEGWTEAFF
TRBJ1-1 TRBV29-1 CSVGQGLNTEAFF
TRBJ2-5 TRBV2 CASSEAIAGGGQETQYF
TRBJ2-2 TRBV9 CASSDGTLNTGELFF
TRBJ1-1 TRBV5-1 CASSLEGTDLNTEAFF
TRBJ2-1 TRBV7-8 CASSLGTSSLDEQFF
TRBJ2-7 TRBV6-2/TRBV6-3 CASSYRPYEQYF
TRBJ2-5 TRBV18 CASSPGNGETQYF
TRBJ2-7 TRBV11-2 CASSPKTSGSSEQYF
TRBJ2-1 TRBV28 CASSLSGRAYNEQFF
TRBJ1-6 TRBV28 CASIGASSYNSPLHF
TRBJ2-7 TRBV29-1 CSVGDVGGEQYF
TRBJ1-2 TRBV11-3 CASSLEARSTYGYTF
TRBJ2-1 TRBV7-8 CASSLEPQGGNEQFF
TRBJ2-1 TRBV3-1 CASSQVPLLEQFF
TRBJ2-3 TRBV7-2 CASSLALVDSTDTQYF
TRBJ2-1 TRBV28 CASSLYRRASYNEQFF
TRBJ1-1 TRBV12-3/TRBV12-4 CASSLGYTEAFF
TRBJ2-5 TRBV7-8 CASSTPYRSTRAETQYF
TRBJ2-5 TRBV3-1 CASSQTGGGETQYF
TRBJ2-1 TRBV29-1 CSSCRLSGNNEQFF
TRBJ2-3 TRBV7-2 CASSSRDRGTDTQYF
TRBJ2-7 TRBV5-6 CASQLGGGKQYF
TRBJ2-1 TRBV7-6 CASSLRPPDSLYNEQFF
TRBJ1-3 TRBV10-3 CAIRPTASGNTIYF
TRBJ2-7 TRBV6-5 CASSYSGLVDLFEQYF
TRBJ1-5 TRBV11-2 CASSLAGAVQPQHF
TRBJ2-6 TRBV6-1 CAQTKTSGANVLTF
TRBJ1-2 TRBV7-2 CASSLAGGSYGYTF
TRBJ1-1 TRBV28 CASSFNRVTTEAFF
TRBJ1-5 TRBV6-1 CASTSLRDRVKMKGNQPQHF
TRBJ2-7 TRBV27 CASSAALAGYEQYF